Following are 22 T cell receptor beta chains from one sample sequenced in a study of blood T cell repertoires in COVID-19. Only in-frame clones appear in the TCRdb table, and some are missing; sequencing was by immunoSEQ multiplex PCR. This sample carries just under 65,000 clones, about 76% of them seen once, and the ten largest clones take approximately 5.6%. The sequenced sample was peripheral blood. These receptors were obtained from a human donor in a cohort sampled during active COVID-19.

CDR3: CASSRTGETEAFF. CDR3 coding DNA: TGTGCCAGCAGCCGTACGGGGGAGACTGAAGCTTTCTTT. The chain couples TRBV7-3 to TRBJ1-1, with D tentatively TRBD1 (5 bases). Trimming stripped 5 bases from V and 5 bases from J, with 12 bases between. CDR3 length: 13 residues. Per the germline V gene, CDR1 is SGHTA and CDR2 is FQGTGA.

The chain is built from TRBV14 and TRBJ1-5, with no clear D. CDR3 length equals 13 residues. The germline gives CDR1 SGHDN, CDR2 FVKESK. Trimming pared 1 base from V and 5 bases from J, leaving 6 bases between. Written as DNA, the CDR3 is TGTGCCAGCAGCCAAGGAGGGCATCAGCCCCAGCATTTT. Its translation is CASSQGGHQPQHF. Full variable domain (rest looked up from reference TRBV14 and TRBJ1-5): EAGVTQFPSHSVIEKGQTVTLRCDPISGHDNLYWYRRVMGKEIKFLLHFVKESKQDESGMPNNRFLAERTGGTYSTLKVQPAELEDSGVYFCASSQGGHQPQHFGDGTRLSIL.

The rearrangement uses TRBV25-1 and TRBJ2-1; 9 bases are shared with TRBD1. V was clipped by 6 bases and J by 8 bases; unmatched bases: 2. This CDR3 contains 12 residues. Per germline, CDR1 MGHDK and CDR2 SYGVNS. CDR3 sequence: CASRGQGHEQFF. The CDR3 DNA reads as TGTGCCAGCAGGGGACAGGGTCATGAGCAGTTCTTC. Full variable domain (missing parts from reference TRBV25-1 and TRBJ2-1): EADIYQTPRYLVIGTGKKITLECSQTMGHDKMYWYQQDPGMELHLIHYSYGVNSTEKGDLSSESTVSRIRTEHFPLTLESARPSHTSQYLCASRGQGHEQFFGPGTRLTVL.

J is TRBJ1-6 and V is TRBV28; 8 bases match TRBD1. Looked up from germline, CDR1 is MDHEN and CDR2 is SYDVKM. Trimming took 5 bases from V and 9 from J; bases not matched to a gene: 15. This CDR3 has 17 residues. CDR3 in amino acids: CASSIRQGYPRGSPLHF. As DNA, the CDR3 is TGTGCCAGCAGTATTAGACAGGGGTATCCCCGGGGTTCACCCCTCCACTTT.

The V and J genes are TRBV25-1 and TRBJ2-3, with TRBD2 identical over 10 bases. Per the germline V gene, CDR1 is MGHDK and CDR2 is SYGVNS. Trimming took 6 bases from V and 3 from J; bases not matched to a gene: 6. This CDR3 spans 15 amino acids. The CDR3: CASRDSGGRTDTQYF. CDR3 DNA sequence: TGTGCCAGCAGAGATAGCGGGGGGCGGACAGATACGCAGTATTTT.

The V and J genes are TRBV10-2 and TRBJ1-5; 9 bases match TRBD1. The CDR3 runs 14 residues. Germline loops: CDR1 WSHSY, CDR2 SAAADI. The V segment lost 9 bases and the J segment 2 bases; nucleotides outside the gene matches: 5. The CDR3 region is CASRTGEGNQPQHF. The CDR3 region has the DNA TGCGCCAGTCGGACAGGGGAGGGCAATCAGCCCCAGCATTTT.

V usage is TRBV7-3 and J usage is TRBJ2-1; D perhaps matches TRBD2 (7 bases). This CDR3 comprises 19 residues. Germline CDR1 reads SGHTA; CDR2 reads FQGTGA. Deletions cut 0 bases from V and 0 bases from J, with 18 bases between. Written as DNA, the CDR3 is TGTGCCAGCAGCTTAACAGGGGGGGTTAAGCGGACCTCCTACAATGAGCAGTTCTTC. Translated: CASSLTGGVKRTSYNEQFF. The whole variable domain, remainder taken from reference TRBV7-3 and TRBJ2-1, is GAGVSQTPSNKVTEKGKYVELRCDPISGHTALYWYRQSLGQGPEFLIYFQGTGAADDSGLPNDRFFAVRPEGSVSTLKIQRTERGDSAVYLCASSLTGGVKRTSYNEQFFGPGTRLTVL.

This CDR3 reads CASSQAPRRDNTEAFF. The CDR3 region has the DNA TGTGCCAGCAGCCAAGCTCCACGGCGGGACAACACTGAAGCTTTCTTT. J is TRBJ1-1 and V is TRBV14; D possibly corresponds to TRBD1 (5 bases). Germline values: CDR1 SGHDN, CDR2 FVKESK. This CDR3 spans 16 amino acids. Trimming pared 1 base from V and 2 bases from J, leaving 14 bases between.

This chain connects TRBV11-2 to TRBJ2-3; TRBD2 matches 8 bases. The germline V gene has CDR1 SGHAT and CDR2 FQNNGV. This CDR3 has 18 residues. The V and J ends lost 4 bases and 6 bases, in that order; junction bases with no gene match: 18. The CDR3 loop is CASSSVEPGTRGVDTQYF. The CDR3 coding sequence is TGTGCCAGCAGCTCCGTTGAACCCGGGACTAGAGGCGTGGATACGCAGTATTTT.

This clone was seen once. This chain uses TRBV28 with TRBJ1-5; D might be TRBD1 (5 bases). Per germline, CDR1 MDHEN and CDR2 SYDVKM. The CDR3 extends over 15 amino acids. V was clipped by 5 bases and J by 5 bases, with 16 bases between them. The CDR3 loop is CASSPDGGGHQPQHF. Written as DNA, the CDR3 is TGTGCCAGCAGTCCAGACGGGGGAGGCCATCAGCCCCAGCATTTT.

This clone was counted once. This sequence joins TRBV2 and TRBJ2-3, with 9 positions matching TRBD2. The CDR3 is 14 amino acids. Germline CDR1 SNHLY, CDR2 FYNNEI. Germline trimming cut 8 bases from V and 1 base from J; bases unmatched to any gene: 4. CDR3: CASGIAGGTDTQYF. The CDR3 nucleotides read TGTGCCAGCGGTATAGCGGGGGGCACAGATACGCAGTATTTT.

V and J are TRBV3-1 (or the pseudogene TRBV3-2) and TRBJ1-1, with TRBD1 as a possible D gene (5 bases). The germline V gene encodes CDR1 LGHDT and CDR2 YNNKEL (reference sequence). V was trimmed by 4 bases and J by 5 bases, leaving 17 bases between them. This CDR3 is built from 15 residues. The CDR3 loop is CASSPKVRGRTEAFF. The DNA for the CDR3 is TGTGCCAGCAGCCCGAAAGTGCGGGGCCGGACTGAAGCTTTCTTT.

V usage is TRBV6-5 and J usage is TRBJ2-1, with TRBD2 identical over 8 bases. J lost 1 base, V lost 7 bases, and 3 bases had no gene match. The CDR3 loop spans 14 amino acids. Germline V gives CDR1 MNHEY, CDR2 SVGAGI. The CDR3 DNA reads as TGTGCCAGCAACGGGGGGGGATCCTACAATGAGCAGTTCTTC. This gives the protein CASNGGGSYNEQFF.

The chain combines TRBV20-1 with TRBJ2-7; TRBD2 aligns across 9 bases. CDR1 and CDR2 from the germline V gene are DFQATT and SNEGSKA (reference sequence). V lost 3 bases to trimming and J lost 3 bases; unmatched junction nucleotides: 12. The CDR3 sequence is 16 residues long. CDR3 residues: CSASPQVAGGLYEQYF. CDR3 coding DNA: TGCAGTGCTAGTCCCCAGGTGGCGGGGGGGCTCTACGAGCAGTACTTC.

Only one count was recorded for this clone. V and J are TRBV2 and TRBJ2-1, with 14 positions matching TRBD2. Germline assignment: CDR1 SNHLY and CDR2 FYNNEI. This CDR3 is built from 16 residues. The V and J ends lost 6 bases and 10 bases, in that order; junction bases with no gene match: 11. CDR3 sequence reads: CASRKTSGGAVWEQFF. The DNA of the CDR3 is TGTGCCAGCAGGAAGACTAGCGGGGGGGCAGTGTGGGAGCAGTTCTTC.

The V and J genes are TRBV29-1 and TRBJ2-5; D may be TRBD1 (5 bases). The V end lost 3 bases, the J end lost 6 bases, and 11 bases lay between the germline ends. The CDR3 sequence is 12 residues long. In germline, CDR1 is SQVTM, CDR2 ANQGSEA. CDR3 nucleotide sequence: TGCAGCGTTGATCGTCAGGGAAAGACCCAGTACTTC. It translates to CSVDRQGKTQYF. The variable domain in full, with the rest retrieved from reference TRBV29-1 and TRBJ2-5, is SAVISQKPSRDICQRGTSLTIQCQVDSQVTMMFWYRQQPGQSLTLIATANQGSEATYESGFVIDKFPISRPNLTFSTLTVSNMSPEDSSIYLCSVDRQGKTQYFGPGTRLLVL.

CDR3: CASSLAGLGQGAVEQYF. DNA for the CDR3: TGCGCCAGCAGCTTGGCCGGTCTGGGACAGGGGGCTGTCGAGCAGTACTTC. The chain has TRBV5-1 and TRBJ2-7; 12 bases map to TRBD1. Germline-derived CDR1 and CDR2 are SGHRS and YFSETQ. The CDR3 is 17 residues long. With 0 bases clipped from V and 6 bases from J, the junction kept 10 bases outside the gene matches. Supplemented by reference TRBV5-1 and TRBJ2-7, the full variable domain reads KAGVTQTPRYLIKTRGQQVTLSCSPISGHRSVSWYQQTPGQGLQFLFEYFSETQRNKGNFPGRFSGRQFSNSRSEMNVSTLELGDSALYLCASSLAGLGQGAVEQYFGPGTRLTVT.

This clone has more than one count but fewer than ten. The chain combines TRBV6-6 with TRBJ2-7; possibly TRBD1 for D (5 bases). The CDR3 covers 13 residues. Between the trimmed V and J ends, which lost 1 base and 2 bases, there was a span of 6 bases. Germline assignment: CDR1 MNHNY and CDR2 SVGAGI (reference sequence). Written as DNA, the CDR3 is TGTGCCAGCAGTTACTTGGACACCTACGAGCAGTACTTC. It encodes CASSYLDTYEQYF.

The V call is TRBV27, the J call TRBJ2-5; 7 bases are a match to TRBD1. In germline, CDR1 is MNHEY, CDR2 SMNVEV (reference sequence). V lost 4 bases, J lost 4 bases, and 9 bases stayed unmatched. CDR3 length equals 15 residues. CDR3 in amino acids: CASSSYDRVGETQYF. In DNA, the CDR3 is TGTGCCAGCAGTTCCTATGACAGGGTCGGAGAGACCCAGTACTTC.

The sample holds one count of this clone. The CDR3 nucleotides read TGTGCCACCAGCCGGAGGGACAGGCAGGGTGAAAAACTGTTTTTT. The encoded protein is CATSRRDRQGEKLFF. V is TRBV15 and J is TRBJ1-4; 8 bases line up with TRBD1. Germline lookup yields CDR1 LNHNV and CDR2 YYDKDF (reference sequence). The V and J ends lost 5 bases and 7 bases, in that order; junction bases with no gene match: 9. This CDR3 spans 15 amino acids.

V usage is TRBV5-5 and J usage is TRBJ1-3; 7 bases fit TRBD1. Losses at the gene ends were 2 bases for V and 3 bases for J; bases not matched to a gene: 5. The CDR3 runs 15 residues. The germline V gene has CDR1 SGHKS and CDR2 YYEKEE (reference sequence). The CDR3 spells CASSLEQGSGNTIYF. CDR3 in DNA: TGTGCCAGCAGCTTAGAACAGGGGAGTGGAAACACCATATATTTT.

The chain is built from TRBV5-1 and TRBJ2-1; D may be TRBD1 (6 bases). Between the trimmed V and J ends, which lost 7 bases and 3 bases, there was a span of 17 bases. The CDR3 runs to 15 residues. Germline loops: CDR1 SGHRS, CDR2 YFSETQ. The CDR3 here is CASSGAGEFYNEQFF. The CDR3 nucleotides are TGCGCCAGCTCCGGGGCAGGGGAGTTCTACAATGAGCAGTTCTTC.